The 15 T cell receptor beta chains presented below share a single source sample, sequenced in a study of cytomegalovirus exposure and HLA in healthy donors. PCR used 60 Vbeta primers and 13 Jbeta primers. TCRdb's table, derived via immunoSEQ multiplex PCR, lists solely in-frame clones and lacks some. The sample lists 150,000 to 200,000 clones, 70% to 80% occurring once. The sample comprised PBMCs. These receptor sequences come from a man younger than 35 in good health and CMV-seronegative.

The chain links TRBV2 to TRBJ1-2, with 7 nucleotides matching TRBD1. The V segment lost 3 bases and the J segment 6 bases; nucleotides outside the gene matches: 10. The CDR3 extends over 15 amino acids. The V gene's germline CDR1 is SNHLY and CDR2 FYNNEI. CDR3 region: CASSDMRQGPDGYTF. DNA for the CDR3: TGTGCCAGCAGTGATATGCGACAGGGCCCGGATGGCTACACCTTC. The complete variable domain, with remaining parts taken from reference TRBV2 and TRBJ1-2, reads EPEVTQTPSHQVTQMGQEVILRCVPISNHLYFYWYRQILGQKVEFLVSFYNNEISEKSEIFDDQFSVERPDGSNFTLKIRSTKLEDSAMYFCASSDMRQGPDGYTFGSGTRLTVV.

The chain is built from TRBV18 and TRBJ2-2, with 8 nucleotides matching TRBD1. Germline CDR1 is KGHSH and CDR2 is LQKENI. The CDR3 contains 15 residues. J lost 6 bases, V lost 3 bases, and 6 bases had no gene match. The CDR3 coding sequence is TGTGCCAGCTCACCGCAGGGGGCTGCAGCCGGGGAGCTGTTTTTT. This sequence encodes CASSPQGAAAGELFF.

This clone was picked up a small number of times. The same CDR3 is also encoded by other DNA sequences in this sample. This sequence joins TRBV27 and TRBJ1-6; no definite D call. V was trimmed by 5 bases and J by 0 bases, leaving 8 bases between them. Germline lookup yields CDR1 MNHEY and CDR2 SMNVEV (reference sequence). CDR3 length: 15 residues. The CDR3 region is CASSPPRSYNSPLHF. CDR3 nucleotides: TGTGCCAGCAGTCCCCCCCGCTCCTATAATTCACCCCTCCACTTT.

This chain connects TRBV5-4 to TRBJ2-7, with 11 positions matching TRBD2. V lost 5 bases and J lost 2; bases outside the gene matches: 0. Germline V lookup: CDR1 SGHNT, CDR2 YYREEE (reference sequence). The CDR3 has 13 residues. The CDR3 sequence is CASRLAGAYEQYF. The CDR3 nucleotides read TGTGCCAGCAGACTAGCGGGGGCCTACGAGCAGTACTTC. The whole variable domain, remainder taken from reference TRBV5-4 and TRBJ2-7, is ETGVTQSPTHLIKTRGQQVTLRCSSQSGHNTVSWYQQALGQGPQFIFQYYREEENGRGNFPPRFSGLQFPNYSSELNVNALELDDSALYLCASRLAGAYEQYFGPGTRLTVT.

This chain connects TRBV11-3 to TRBJ1-1, with TRBD1 as a possible D gene (5 bases). Germline V gene data show CDR1 as SGHNT and CDR2 as YENEEA. The V gene lost 1 base and the J gene lost 4 bases, with 10 bases spanning the gap. The CDR3 is 14 residues long. The CDR3 sequence: CASSLGGVGTEAFF. The CDR3 bases are TGTGCCAGCAGCTTAGGGGGGGTTGGCACTGAAGCTTTCTTT.

The chain recombines TRBV2 with TRBJ1-1; a possible D gene is TRBD1 (6 bases). The CDR3 is made up of 16 amino acids. Trimming removed 3 bases at V and 4 bases at J, with 18 bases between. Germline-derived CDR1 and CDR2 are SNHLY and FYNNEI. The CDR3 reads CASSDTETGATTEAFF. CDR3 DNA sequence: TGTGCCAGCAGTGACACCGAGACAGGCGCAACCACTGAAGCTTTCTTT.

The chain recombines TRBV28 with TRBJ2-5; unclear D gene. The CDR3 covers 11 residues. Trimming removed 5 bases at V and 3 bases at J, with 4 bases between. CDR1 MDHEN and CDR2 SYDVKM come from the germline V gene. DNA for the CDR3: TGTGCCAGCAGTCTTAAAGAGACCCAGTACTTC. Its translation is CASSLKETQYF. Variable domain in full (rest from reference TRBV28 and TRBJ2-5): DVKVTQSSRYLVKRTGEKVFLECVQDMDHENMFWYRQDPGLGLRLIYFSYDVKMKEKGDIPEGYSVSREKKERFSLILESASTNQTSMYLCASSLKETQYFGPGTRLLVL.

This clone has just a few counts. This sequence joins TRBV9 and TRBJ1-1, with D maybe TRBD1 (6 bases). The CDR3 spans 15 residues. V was cut by 4 bases and J by 0 bases, with 13 bases left in between. Germline V gene data show CDR1 as SGDLS and CDR2 as YYNGEE. CDR3 loop: CASSPRQALNTEAFF. The CDR3 DNA sequence: TGTGCCAGCAGCCCCCGACAGGCGTTGAACACTGAAGCTTTCTTT.

Here the CDR3 reads CASSSDRANTDTQYF. CDR3 nucleotides: TGTGCCAGTAGTTCCGACAGGGCTAACACAGATACGCAGTATTTT. This chain connects TRBV19 to TRBJ2-3; 7 nucleotides line up with TRBD1. CDR1 is LNHDA and CDR2 is SQIVND in the germline V gene (reference sequence). The CDR3 is 15 amino acids. J lost 2 bases, V lost 5 bases, and 7 bases had no gene match. The complete variable domain, with remaining parts taken from reference TRBV19 and TRBJ2-3, reads DGGITQSPKYLFRKEGQNVTLSCEQNLNHDAMYWYRQDPGQGLRLIYYSQIVNDFQKGDIAEGYSVSREKKESFPLTVTSAQKNPTAFYLCASSSDRANTDTQYFGPGTRLTVL.

This clone was observed a few times. The chain recombines TRBV9 with TRBJ1-1; D possibly corresponds to TRBD1 (6 bases). The ends were cut back, 10 bases at V and 1 base at J, with 14 bases in the middle. The CDR3 totals 13 residues. Per germline, CDR1 SGDLS and CDR2 YYNGEE. CDR3 in amino acids: CAPKRTANTEAFF. CDR3 DNA sequence: TGTGCCCCCAAGAGGACAGCGAACACTGAAGCTTTCTTT.

The gene calls are TRBV6-1 and TRBJ1-5; 7 bases align to TRBD1. The V and J ends lost 6 bases and 0 bases, in that order; junction bases with no gene match: 5. Germline V gene sequence: CDR1 MNHNS, CDR2 SASEGT. The CDR3 is made up of 15 amino acids. Here the CDR3 DNA reads TGTGCCAGCAGCGGGACAGATTATAGCAATCAGCCCCAGCATTTT. Protein sequence: CASSGTDYSNQPQHF.

This clone has only one observation. This chain connects TRBV6-5 to TRBJ2-7, with 7 bases fitting TRBD2. CDR1 and CDR2 from the germline V gene are MNHEY and SVGAGI. There are 15 residues in the CDR3. V was clipped by 5 bases and J by 2 bases; unmatched bases: 9. CDR3: CASSVTSDKPYEQYF. The CDR3 coding sequence is TGTGCCAGCAGTGTAACTAGCGACAAACCCTACGAGCAGTACTTC.

This clone has only a few counts. For the CDR3, the DNA is TGTGCCAGCACGGGCAGGGGGCTTGAAGCTTTCTTT. Encoded protein: CASTGRGLEAFF. J is TRBJ1-1 and V is TRBV6-6; 8 nucleotides match TRBD1. Germline V gene data show CDR1 as MNHNY and CDR2 as SVGAGI (reference sequence). Unmatched junction bases numbered 5, after V lost 7 bases and J lost 7 bases. This CDR3 comprises 12 residues.

V is TRBV2 and J is TRBJ1-1, with D tentatively TRBD1 (6 bases). The CDR3 runs to 15 residues. V lost 7 bases, J lost 4 bases, and 19 bases lay in between. Germline V gene data show CDR1 as SNHLY and CDR2 as FYNNEI. The CDR3 sequence: CASTRGARGSTEAFF. The CDR3 DNA follows: TGTGCCAGCACCCGGGGGGCCAGGGGAAGCACTGAAGCTTTCTTT.

This chain links TRBV6-6 with TRBJ2-3; a weak D match, TRBD1 (6 bases). In germline, CDR1 is MNHNY, CDR2 SVGAGI (reference sequence). The CDR3 spans 14 residues. V was shortened by 0 bases and J by 6 bases, with 10 bases between the two germline ends. The CDR3 is CASSYSNRADTQYF. The CDR3 region has the DNA TGTGCCAGCAGTTACTCGAACAGGGCGGATACGCAGTATTTT.